The 17 T cell receptor beta chains below come from one sample, sequenced in a study of identical twins. Each CDR3 protein gets one entry after TCRdb re-called the 5' RACE reads with MiXCR. The table records 1.5 million to 2 million distinct CDR3 sequences, about 30% of them present only once. Sample: cord blood. The receptors shown here come from a newborn girl in good health.

This chain uses TRBV3-1 with TRBJ2-7; TRBD2 matches 8 bases. CDR1 and CDR2 from the germline V gene are LGHDT and YNNKEL (reference sequence). With 4 bases clipped from V and 5 bases from J, the junction kept 13 bases outside the gene matches. CDR3 length: 16 residues. CDR3 DNA sequence: TGTGCCAGCAGCCTCCGACTAGCGTTAGCGAAAAACGAGCAGTACTTC. It translates to CASSLRLALAKNEQYF.

V gene TRBV11-2 combines with J gene TRBJ2-4, with 10 bases identical to TRBD2. The J call may not be correct, given that the DNA end is closer to TRBJ2-5. Per germline, CDR1 SGHAT and CDR2 FQNNGV. The CDR3 is made up of 16 amino acids. As DNA, the CDR3 is TGTGCCAGCAGCTTAGCGCTAGCGGGGGTCCGGGAGACCCAGTACTTC. Amino acid sequence: CASSLALAGVRETQYF.

The chain recombines TRBV9 with TRBJ1-4; 7 nucleotides agree with TRBD1. Looked up from germline, CDR1 is SGDLS and CDR2 is YYNGEE. This CDR3 comprises 15 residues. The V and J ends lost 2 bases and 4 bases, in that order; junction bases with no gene match: 5. CDR3 sequence: CASSVQQGYNEKLFF. The CDR3 nucleotides read TGTGCCAGCAGCGTCCAACAGGGGTATAATGAAAAACTGTTTTTT.

This clonotype occurred a few times. Relative to the germline gene, one junction end is altered; a read error may explain this. The chain uses TRBV7-2 and TRBJ2-4, with D uncertain. The CDR3 spans 15 residues. Germline CDR1 SGHTA, CDR2 FQGNSA. CDR3: CASNLQRRAKNIQYF. CDR3 DNA sequence: TGTGCCAGCAACTTACAGCGCCGAGCCAAAAACATTCAGTACTTC.

The chain joins TRBV25-1 to TRBJ2-1, with 7 bases identical to TRBD1. Germline V gives CDR1 MGHDK, CDR2 SYGVNS. The CDR3 has 13 residues. V gave up 2 bases and J gave up 6 bases; unmatched junction bases: 1. This CDR3 reads CASSENRGNEQFF. In nucleotides, the CDR3 is TGTGCCAGCAGTGAAAACAGGGGCAATGAGCAGTTCTTC.

The chain has TRBV12-3 or TRBV12-4 and TRBJ1-1; 8 bases align to TRBD1. Trimming removed 1 base from V and 4 bases from J; junction bases left unmatched: 5. The CDR3 is made up of 15 amino acids. CDR3 bases: TGTGCCAGCAGTTTAGGGTTGACAGGGGCCACTGAAGCTTTCTTT. The encoded protein is CASSLGLTGATEAFF.

A few counts support this clonotype. At one boundary the junction diverges from the germline segment, which might be a read error. The genes are TRBV7-2 and TRBJ2-1; 11 nucleotides align to TRBD2. The CDR3 length is 16 residues. The germline gives CDR1 SGHTA, CDR2 FQGNSA. CDR3 bases: TGTGCCAGCACCTTAGCGGGAGGGGTTTTTGGCAATGAGCAGTTCTTC. Its protein product is CASTLAGGVFGNEQFF.

The chain carries TRBV7-2 and TRBJ1-1; tentative D call: TRBD1 (5 bases). V was trimmed by 3 bases and J by 5 bases, leaving 10 bases between them. Germline V CDR1 and CDR2: SGHTA, FQGNSA. This CDR3 has 13 residues. The CDR3 nucleotides are TGTGCCAGCAGCTTTTGGAGGGGAACTGAAGCTTTCTTT. Translated: CASSFWRGTEAFF.

CDR3 bases: TGCGCCAGCGCACAGGGGCTCGGCGAGCAGTACTTC. Translating it yields CASAQGLGEQYF. V gene TRBV5-1 combines with J gene TRBJ2-7, with TRBD1 matching 7 bases. The CDR3 consists of 12 residues. V was pared by 7 bases and J by 6 bases, with 7 bases of the junction left unmatched. Per germline, CDR1 SGHRS and CDR2 YFSETQ. The full variable domain, in which reference TRBV5-1 and TRBJ2-7 provide the parts outside the CDR3, is KAGVTQTPRYLIKTRGQQVTLSCSPISGHRSVSWYQQTPGQGLQFLFEYFSETQRNKGNFPGRFSGRQFSNSRSEMNVSTLELGDSALYLCASAQGLGEQYFGPGTRLTVT.

The sample holds one count of this clonotype. The chain is built from TRBV6-2 or TRBV6-3 and TRBJ1-5; a possible D gene is TRBD1 (6 bases). This CDR3 region has 13 residues. Trimming removed 5 bases from V and 7 bases from J, with 12 bases in between. The germline CDR1 and CDR2 sequences are MNHEY and SVGEGT. CDR3 in amino acids: CASSGGRGQPQHF. The CDR3 coding sequence is TGTGCCAGCAGTGGCGGCAGGGGACAGCCCCAGCATTTT.

V and J are TRBV20-1 and TRBJ2-3; TRBD2 aligns across 8 bases. J was trimmed by 1 base and V by 1 base; bases with no gene match: 4. The CDR3 has 15 residues. The germline V gene has CDR1 DFQATT and CDR2 SNEGSKA (reference sequence). In DNA form, the CDR3 reads TGCAGTGCTAGAGTGGCCGGGAGGGGCACAGATACGCAGTATTTT. Protein: CSARVAGRGTDTQYF.

This chain uses TRBV6-1 with TRBJ2-1, with 10 bases aligning to TRBD2. Losses at the gene ends were 2 bases for V and 9 bases for J; bases not matched to a gene: 7. The CDR3 has 15 residues. Germline V gene lookup returns CDR1 MNHNS and CDR2 SASEGT. The CDR3 loop reads CASSELSGRATEQFF. DNA of the CDR3: TGTGCCAGCAGTGAATTGAGCGGGAGGGCCACTGAGCAGTTCTTC.

In its sample, this clonotype was seen a few times. The rearrangement uses TRBV11-2 and TRBJ2-3; no firm D call. Trimming removed 2 bases from V and 2 bases from J, with 14 bases in between. The CDR3 spans 16 residues. The germline V gene encodes CDR1 SGHAT and CDR2 FQNNGV. For the CDR3, the DNA is TGTGCCAGCAGCTTAAAGAGCACTTTAGTCACAGATACGCAGTATTTT. This codes for CASSLKSTLVTDTQYF.

This clonotype was observed a few times. The chain employs TRBV7-6 and TRBJ1-2; tentatively, D is TRBD1 (6 bases). Trimming pared 3 bases from V and 8 bases from J, leaving 16 bases between. The CDR3 has 14 residues. Germline CDR1 reads SGHVS; CDR2 reads FNYEAQ. In nucleotides, the CDR3 is TGTGCCAGCAGCTTGTCGGGGGCCACTACCGGCTACACCTTC. Translation: CASSLSGATTGYTF.

This clonotype was counted between two and nine times. CDR3 sequence reads: CSARDRGTNGYTF. The CDR3 region has the DNA TGCAGTGCTAGAGATCGAGGGACAAATGGCTACACCTTC. The chain employs TRBV20-1 and TRBJ1-2; D possibly corresponds to TRBD1 (6 bases). The CDR3 length is 13 residues. Per germline, CDR1 DFQATT and CDR2 SNEGSKA (reference sequence). Trimming shortened V by 0 bases and J by 6 bases, and 11 bases separated the two germline ends.

The rearrangement uses TRBV3-1 and TRBJ1-2, with unresolved D. V was cut by 0 bases and J by 8 bases, with 16 bases left in between. This CDR3 is built from 15 residues. The germline V gene encodes CDR1 LGHDT and CDR2 YNNKEL (reference sequence). In DNA, the CDR3 is TGTGCCAGCAGCCAAGATCGCACCTCGCCGGAGGGCTACACCTTC. Translated: CASSQDRTSPEGYTF.

At least ten counts were recorded for this clonotype. The rearrangement uses TRBV24-1 and TRBJ2-1, with TRBD1 matching over 9 bases. V lost 3 bases to trimming and J lost 8 bases; unmatched junction nucleotides: 13. The CDR3 is 17 residues long. Germline CDR1 KGHDR, CDR2 SFDVKD. CDR3 protein: CATSDPSGTGYLDEQFF. The CDR3 bases are TGTGCCACCAGTGATCCGTCCGGGACAGGGTATTTGGATGAGCAGTTCTTC.